A selection of T cell receptor beta chains follows, all from one sample in a study of vaccination effects on CD4 cells after COVID-19. These TCRs' antigens remain unknown. Profiling relied on immunoSEQ multiplex PCR, and the TCRdb table lists in-frame clones only, not all of them. Here the sample spans about 33,000 clones, around 73% being singletons. Here the sequenced sample was CD4+ T cells from PBMCs cultured with HCoV-NL63 spike peptides, taken before COVID-19 vaccination. These TCRs come from a human donor who had a prior SARS-CoV-2 infection. Both conserved end residues are part of each CDR3. Fields, in order: D gene, V gene, J gene, clone size, CDR3 protein, CDR3 DNA. A D gene is named only where the DNA matches it firmly. Clone size is stated in some rows and not others, as once, few, many or a class when expanded.

>TRBD2|TRBV19|TRBJ2-5|NA
CASSIGTSGGRGQETQYF
TGTGCCAGTAGTATTGGGACTAGCGGGGGCCGGGGGCAAGAGACCCAGTACTTC
>NA|TRBV5-8|TRBJ1-1|NA
CASSLLAGPTEAFF
TGTGCCAGCAGCTTACTCGCAGGGCCCACTGAAGCTTTCTTT
>NA|TRBV10-3|TRBJ2-1|NA
CAISDLLRGEYNEQFF
TGTGCCATCAGTGACCTTTTAAGGGGCGAATACAATGAGCAGTTCTTC
>TRBD1|TRBV5-1|TRBJ2-5|NA
CASSDSPGTGTTQYF
TGCGCCAGCAGCGACAGTCCCGGGACAGGGACGACCCAGTACTTC
>NA|TRBV2|TRBJ2-3|NA
CASNRVKGTDTQYF
TGTGCCAGCAACAGGGTGAAGGGCACAGATACGCAGTATTTT
>TRBD1|TRBV5-1|TRBJ1-4|NA
CASSSGPGQGNEKLFF
TGCGCCAGCAGCTCAGGACCGGGACAGGGTAATGAAAAACTGTTTTTT
>NA|TRBV6-6|TRBJ2-5|NA
CASSTSRETQYF
TGTGCCAGCAGTACTAGCAGAGAGACCCAGTACTTC
>TRBD1|TRBV6-6|TRBJ1-1|few
CASLGQLNTEAFF
TGTGCCAGCTTGGGACAGTTGAACACTGAAGCTTTCTTT
>NA|TRBV20-1|TRBJ2-3|once
CSANDWKHTDTQYF
TGCAGTGCTAATGACTGGAAACACACAGATACGCAGTATTTT
>NA|TRBV18|TRBJ2-7|few
CASSPPGAEQYF
TGTGCCAGCTCACCACCAGGGGCCGAGCAGTACTTC